The clone carrying this TCR beta chain was found many times. What it binds is unknown. MiXCR, run by TCRdb on the 5' RACE reads, gives a single entry per CDR3 protein. The table includes some 350,000 distinct CDR3 sequences, approximately 16% detected once. The sample originates from a study of T-cell memory formation after mild COVID-19. Background on the study: There were largely donor-specific TCR clusters.

Germline CDR1 SGHTA, CDR2 FQGTGA. This CDR3 is built from 15 residues. The junction had 4 bases not matched to a gene; V was cut back by 0 bases and J by 4 bases. The study's findings and limits: Day 15 to 85 contracting clones showed balanced CD4/CD8; later expanders leaned CD4+. The study found contracting CD4+ clones mainly in CM and EM and contracting CD8+ clones in EMRA. SARS-CoV-2 specificity was not confirmed for second-wave clones peaking on day 37.

Sequenced: PBMCs or a T cell subset sorted from them (not recorded which). This clonotype was sampled from a man in his late teens or twenties who had mild COVID-19 (a few samples of this study predate the infection). Cell type and time point are not known. The chain joins TRBV7-3 to TRBJ2-3, with TRBD2 matching 7 bases. The CDR3, as DNA: TGTGCCAGCAGCTTAACGGCGGGGGAAGCAGATACGCAGTATTTT. It translates to CASSLTAGEADTQYF. Supplemented by reference TRBV7-3 and TRBJ2-3, the full variable domain reads GAGVSQTPSNKVTEKGKYVELRCDPISGHTALYWYRQSLGQGPEFLIYFQGTGAADDSGLPNDRFFAVRPEGSVSTLKIQRTERGDSAVYLCASSLTAGEADTQYFGPGTRLTVL.